The T cell receptor (beta chain) described here comes from a study of vaccination and CD4 T cells after COVID-19. Study context: Comprising six males and four females, the convalescent participants counted two Hispanic individuals among them. Controls used CEFX viral epitopes (positive), HIV-1 Nef peptides (negative), or no peptide.

Treatment indicated: approximately nine-day PBMC culture with coronavirus spike peptide pools or control peptides (ViraFEST assay). ViraFEST used peptide pools to expand antigen-specific T cells and subsequently sequenced their TCRs. Once obtained from cultured CD4+ T cells, the DNA was sequenced using the Oncomine TCR Beta short-read assay. TCRdb reprocessed the PCR reads via MiXCR and lists one record per CDR3 protein. The sample lists approximately 16,000 distinct CDR3 sequences; around 70% were seen once. In regard to this clonotype: No antigen is known for it.

The V end was cut by 7 bases, the J end by 0 bases, with 9 bases between. This CDR3 contains 14 residues. Germline CDR1 and CDR2: SGHTA and FQGNSA. The origin of this receptor is a human donor who had recovered from COVID-19. Sequencing was carried out using CD4+ T cells from blood, cultured in vitro. The chain recombines TRBV7-2 with TRBJ2-2, with TRBD1 as a possible D gene (6 bases). CDR3 residues: CASTDRSNTGELFF. As DNA, the CDR3 is TGTGCCAGCACCGACAGGTCGAACACCGGGGAGCTGTTTTTT.